The TCR beta chain under discussion was sequenced for a study of blood T cell repertoires in COVID-19. The wider study: Sites in the United States, Italy and Spain provided acute and convalescent COVID-19 samples. Nucleic acid was either cDNA or gDNA, and it came from T cells, B-cell-depleted T cells, or PBMCs.

The V and J ends lost 0 bases and 9 bases, in that order; junction bases with no gene match: 6. Germline-derived CDR1 and CDR2 are KGHSH and LQKENI. This CDR3 has 16 amino acids. Patients from Seattle were sampled longitudinally, starting during active infection. Original handling: Reference gene primer amplification yielded estimated nucleated cell counts. The data were produced by immunoSEQ multiplex PCR, yet TCRdb's version contains in-frame clones alone and is incomplete. V, J and clone size are those of that table, while D and trimming were read from the DNA. The data contain under 150,000 clones, 70% to 90% of them singletons.

The V and J genes are TRBV18 and TRBJ2-1; 12 bases line up with TRBD2. The clonotype comes from a woman aged 55-70 years with COVID-19, enrolled during active disease. Sequenced sample: peripheral blood. CDR3 loop: CASSPPSSGGAGEQFF. As DNA, the CDR3 is TGTGCCAGCTCACCACCGTCTAGCGGGGGGGCCGGTGAGCAGTTCTTC.